Each of the 18 T cell receptor beta chains below was sequenced from the same sample in a study of blood T cell repertoires in COVID-19. Profiling relied on immunoSEQ multiplex PCR, and the TCRdb table lists in-frame clones only, not all of them. The table lists 110,000 or so clones, about 90% of them singletons. Sequenced material: peripheral blood. These receptor sequences come from a woman between 45 and 60 years old with acute or convalescent COVID-19.

This chain connects TRBV6-1 to TRBJ2-7; tentatively, D is TRBD1 (5 bases). CDR1 and CDR2 from the germline V gene are MNHNS and SASEGT. The CDR3 has 14 amino acids. Trimming stripped 0 bases from V and 13 bases from J, with 19 bases between. CDR3 loop: CASSEAGRVLSSYF. DNA for the CDR3: TGTGCCAGCAGTGAAGCTGGCAGGGTGCTATCGTCATACTTC.

The rearrangement uses TRBV29-1 and TRBJ2-7, with 9 positions matching TRBD1. With V trimmed by 5 bases and J by 4 bases, 15 bases remained unmatched. Germline V CDR1 and CDR2: SQVTM, ANQGSEA. CDR3 size: 16 residues. CDR3 protein: CSVTFTGTGTLYEQYF. CDR3 nucleotides: TGCAGCGTTACCTTCACCGGGACAGGGACCTTGTACGAGCAGTACTTC.

The gene calls are TRBV24-1 and TRBJ1-1; D not certain. Germline V gene data show CDR1 as KGHDR and CDR2 as SFDVKD. Trimming took off 3 bases at V and 5 bases at J, with 12 bases between the two ends. CDR3 length equals 14 residues. CDR3 protein: CATSDRLSGTEAFF. DNA of the CDR3: TGTGCCACCAGTGATCGACTCTCTGGGACTGAAGCTTTCTTT.

The DNA of the CDR3 is TGTGCCTGGGGGGAGGGGAACACTGAAGCTTTCTTT. This gives the protein CAWGEGNTEAFF. The V gene is TRBV30, the J gene TRBJ1-1, with D unclear. This CDR3 region has 12 residues. Germline V CDR1 and CDR2: GTSNPN, SVGIG (reference sequence). V gave up 5 bases and J gave up 1 base, with 8 bases separating them.

With regard to this clone: Other nucleotide sequences in the sample specify the same CDR3. The rearrangement joins TRBV7-9 to TRBJ1-2; possibly TRBD1 for D (5 bases). The CDR3 length is 12 residues. The germline CDR1 and CDR2 sequences are SEHNR and FQNEAQ (reference sequence). V was pared by 2 bases and J by 6 bases, with 7 bases between. This CDR3 is CASSLSGDGYTF. CDR3 in DNA: TGTGCCAGCAGCTTATCGGGGGATGGCTACACCTTC.

V usage is TRBV27 and J usage is TRBJ1-1; 7 nucleotides agree with TRBD1. The ends lost 5 bases at V and 1 base at J; junction bases unmatched: 4. The CDR3 totals 14 residues. Germline CDR1 reads MNHEY; CDR2 reads SMNVEV (reference sequence). The CDR3 loop is CASSRTGTNTEAFF. CDR3 DNA sequence: TGTGCCAGCAGTAGGACAGGTACGAACACTGAAGCTTTCTTT.

The V gene is TRBV25-1, the J gene TRBJ1-3; the D gene is possibly TRBD1 (5 bases). This CDR3 comprises 17 residues. V was clipped by 1 base and J by 0 bases, with 13 bases between them. Per the germline V gene, CDR1 is MGHDK and CDR2 is SYGVNS. The CDR3 region has the DNA TGTGCCAGCAGTGAATGGGGGGAAGGGGCCTCTGGAAACACCATATATTTT. It translates to CASSEWGEGASGNTIYF.

This clone was seen a handful of times. The chain joins TRBV2 to TRBJ2-3; TRBD1 matches 11 bases. CDR1 and CDR2 from the germline V gene are SNHLY and FYNNEI. This CDR3 comprises 15 residues. J gave up 5 bases and V 3 bases, and 4 bases lay outside the gene matches. In DNA form, the CDR3 reads TGTGCCAGCAGTGATGGGACAGGGGGATTAGATACGCAGTATTTT. Translation: CASSDGTGGLDTQYF.

The J gene is TRBJ1-3, the V gene TRBV2, with D possibly matching TRBD1 (5 bases). Germline CDR1 SNHLY, CDR2 FYNNEI. Trimming took 8 bases from V and 0 from J, leaving 8 bases between them. The CDR3 runs to 13 residues. Here the CDR3 reads CASQDSSGNTIYF. The CDR3 DNA reads TGTGCCAGCCAAGACAGCTCTGGAAACACCATATATTTT.

The chain employs TRBV7-8 and TRBJ2-7; D gene uncertain. CDR1 SGHVS and CDR2 FQNEAQ come from the germline V gene. V was pared by 0 bases and J by 7 bases, with 16 bases between. The CDR3 extends over 15 amino acids. The CDR3 DNA sequence: TGTGCCAGCAGCTTAGCGCTAGGAACCTACGTGGAGCAGTACTTC. This encodes CASSLALGTYVEQYF.

The J gene is TRBJ2-5, the V gene TRBV4-1; no clear D. Trimming took off 4 bases at V and 4 bases at J, with 16 bases between the two ends. CDR1 is MGHRA, CDR2 YSYEKL, per germline. The CDR3 runs 15 residues. CDR3 region: CASSPLIFIGETQYF. DNA of the CDR3: TGCGCCAGCAGCCCTCTAATATTTATCGGAGAGACCCAGTACTTC.

This chain links TRBV28 with TRBJ1-1; the D gene is possibly TRBD1 (6 bases). The germline V gene has CDR1 MDHEN and CDR2 SYDVKM. Trimming took 6 bases from V and 2 from J, leaving 16 bases between them. The length of the CDR3 is 15 residues. This CDR3 is CASSRGTGINTEAFF. The CDR3 DNA reads TGTGCCAGCAGCCGGGGTACAGGGATCAACACTGAAGCTTTCTTT.

The chain combines TRBV18 with TRBJ2-5; D not resolved. CDR3 size: 12 residues. Germline lookup yields CDR1 KGHSH and CDR2 LQKENI. The ends were cut back, 3 bases at V and 3 bases at J, with 5 bases in the middle. For the CDR3, the DNA is TGTGCCAGCTCACCGCGTGAAGAGACCCAGTACTTC. Translating it yields CASSPREETQYF.

The chain links TRBV29-1 to TRBJ1-1, with D possibly being TRBD1 (6 bases). The CDR3 consists of 15 residues. Germline V CDR1 and CDR2: SQVTM, ANQGSEA. Trimming took off 7 bases at V and 0 bases at J, with 18 bases between the two ends. The CDR3 nucleotides read TGCAGCGGGAAATGGCGGGGGCGGATGAACACTGAAGCTTTCTTT. This encodes CSGKWRGRMNTEAFF.

This chain connects TRBV10-3 to TRBJ2-7; 7 bases match TRBD2. Germline trimming cut 10 bases from V and 0 bases from J; bases unmatched to any gene: 9. Germline values: CDR1 ENHRY, CDR2 SYGVKD. This CDR3 is 14 amino acids long. CDR3 nucleotide sequence: TGTGCCACCAGGCGTCTAGCGGACTCCTACGAGCAGTACTTC. Translated: CATRRLADSYEQYF.

The rearrangement uses TRBV24-1 and TRBJ2-3; perhaps TRBD1 as D (5 bases). The germline V gene has CDR1 KGHDR and CDR2 SFDVKD. The CDR3 length is 13 residues. The V end lost 9 bases, the J end lost 6 bases, and 15 bases lay between the germline ends. This CDR3 is CATAPQGWDTQYF. DNA for the CDR3: TGTGCCACCGCACCCCAGGGTTGGGATACGCAGTATTTT.

V is TRBV9 and J is TRBJ1-5; no reliable D call. V was pared by 3 bases and J by 3 bases, with 13 bases between. Germline CDR1 and CDR2: SGDLS and YYNGEE. This CDR3 region has 15 residues. The CDR3, as DNA: TGTGCCAGCAGCGAGACACCCGTTTTCAATCAGCCCCAGCATTTT. This translates into CASSETPVFNQPQHF.

This clone was seen once. The chain uses TRBV25-1 and TRBJ1-3, with 9 bases aligning to TRBD1. This CDR3 is built from 16 residues. Germline V CDR1 and CDR2: MGHDK, SYGVNS. Trimming removed 8 bases from V and 3 bases from J; junction bases left unmatched: 11. This CDR3 reads CASGRPSTGGGNTIYF. CDR3 sequence (DNA): TGTGCCAGCGGCCGGCCCTCGACAGGGGGTGGAAACACCATATATTTT.